This TCR beta chain is drawn from a study of control samples from healthy donors and cancer patients. The CDR3 runs 15 residues. Germline values: CDR1 LGHDT, CDR2 YNNKEL (reference sequence). Trimming shortened V by 4 bases and J by 1 base, and 11 bases separated the two germline ends. Sequencing was performed with immunoSEQ multiplex PCR; in TCRdb, only in-frame clones are kept and a portion is missing. The sample includes about 140,000 clones, roughly 92% of them seen just once. The source of this sequence is a man aged 25-45 years in good health. The material sequenced was blood. The rearrangement links TRBV3-1 (or the pseudogene TRBV3-2) to TRBJ1-3; tentative D call: TRBD1 (5 bases). The CDR3 coding sequence is TGTGCCAGCAGCCTCCGGGGGGGATCTGGAAACACCATATATTTT. Encoded protein: CASSLRGGSGNTIYF.